The sequence of this TCR beta chain was determined in a study of blood T cells in healthy people across ages. In each sample, at least 7 million PBMCs were isolated. Primers used in a second PCR of about 7 to 12 cycles were a sample-barcoded 5' primer and a J-beta primer mix. Each cDNA molecule received a tag from a template-switch adaptor that had 12 random nucleotides. Using its own MiXCR run on the 5' RACE reads, TCRdb lists one record per CDR3 protein. The profile covers some 1.8 million distinct CDR3 sequences, with about two fifths appearing a single time and 20% to 25% taken by the ten largest. General study findings and limits: Reliance upon unsorted PBMCs precluded definitive naive versus antigen-experienced comparison. Roughly linear age-related decline in beta diversity appeared, significant by age 40.

Note on this clonotype: What it binds is unknown.

Germline CDR1 is SQVTM and CDR2 is ANQGSEA. J was trimmed by 5 bases and V by 1 base; bases with no gene match: 9. CDR3 size: 15 residues. What was sequenced was blood. This rearrangement joins TRBV29-1 to TRBJ1-2; 8 bases map to TRBD1. The sequence was obtained from a human donor in good health. The CDR3 spells CSVEVQGAAWYGYTF. For the CDR3, the DNA is TGCAGCGTTGAAGTCCAGGGGGCAGCTTGGTATGGCTACACCTTC.